This record looks at one T cell receptor beta chain sequence and its context. Its antigen is currently unknown. Germline CDR1 SNHLY, CDR2 FYNNEI. CDR3 size: 12 residues. Trimming took 4 bases from V and 12 from J, leaving 15 bases between them. These data are taken from a study of CD8+CD57+ T cells in acquired aplastic anemia. Study as a whole: Each DNA sample taken from sorted CD4+ and CD8+ cells came to around 3.4 ug on average. Healthy donor sequencing depth: 9 million to 10.8 million CD4+, some 12 million CD8+ reads.

General observations from the study: Patients and controls turned out to have roughly 29 CD8+ CDR3 sequences in common. Between the patient and control groups, CD8+ Simpson's diversity did not differ significantly.

Genomic DNA served as template for TCR beta VDJ and CDR3 profiling. A single record per CDR3 protein comes from TCRdb applying MiXCR to the reads. The sample comprises around 140,000 distinct CDR3 sequences, less than 45% of which are singletons, and 8.4% rests with the top ten. The chain uses TRBV2 and TRBJ1-2; unclear D gene. The sample taken for sequencing was sorted CD4+, CD8+, or CD8+CD57+ T cells (not recorded which) from PBMCs. The sequence derives from a human donor in good health, serving as a control. The CDR3: CASSASQVGNTF. CDR3 in DNA: TGTGCCAGCAGTGCCAGCCAGGTTGGAAACACCTTC.